Described below is a single TCR beta chain sequence and its context. Germline V gene lookup returns CDR1 SGHVS and CDR2 FQNEAQ. Trimming cost V 5 bases and J 3 bases, with 14 bases left between them. The CDR3 totals 15 residues. This specimen comes from a study of blood T cells in healthy people across ages. The authors ran a second PCR of about 6 to 11 cycles using a sample-barcoded 5' primer and a J-beta primer mix. A single record per CDR3 protein comes from TCRdb applying MiXCR to the 5' RACE reads. Seen here are around 800,000 distinct CDR3 sequences, about 45% observed once, and the top ten hold over 15%.

The sequencing input was blood. The J gene is TRBJ2-1, the V gene TRBV7-8; perhaps TRBD2 as D (6 bases). The TCR sequence derives from a man of 80 years or more in good health. The CDR3 region is CASSRLANNYNEQFF. CDR3 coding DNA: TGTGCCAGCAGCCGCCTAGCGAACAACTACAATGAGCAGTTCTTC.